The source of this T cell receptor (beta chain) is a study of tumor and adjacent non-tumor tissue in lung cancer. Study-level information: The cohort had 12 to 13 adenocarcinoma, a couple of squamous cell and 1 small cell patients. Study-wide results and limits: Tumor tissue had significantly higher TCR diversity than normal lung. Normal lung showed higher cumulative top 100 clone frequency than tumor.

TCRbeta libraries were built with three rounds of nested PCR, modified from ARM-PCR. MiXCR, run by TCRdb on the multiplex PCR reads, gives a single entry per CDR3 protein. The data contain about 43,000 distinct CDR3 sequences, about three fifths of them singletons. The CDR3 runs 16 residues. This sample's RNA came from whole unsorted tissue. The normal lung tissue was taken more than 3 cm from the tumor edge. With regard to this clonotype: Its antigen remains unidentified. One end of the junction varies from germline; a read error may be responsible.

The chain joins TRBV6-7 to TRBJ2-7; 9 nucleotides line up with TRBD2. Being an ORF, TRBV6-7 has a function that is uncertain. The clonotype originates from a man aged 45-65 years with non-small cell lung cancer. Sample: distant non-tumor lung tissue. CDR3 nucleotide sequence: TGTGCCAGCAGTTACTCGATAGTAGCGGGAGTAAGCGAGCGGTACTTC. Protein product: CASSYSIVAGVSERYF.